What follows are 24 T cell receptor beta chains derived from one specimen sequenced in a study of CD8 T cells in Susac syndrome. Reverse transcription of roughly 0.45 to 1 ug RNA used random hexamers. TCRdb re-called the immunoSEQ multiplex PCR reads with MiXCR, one entry per CDR3 protein. Among 100,000 to 150,000 distinct CDR3 sequences, 90% to 95% were seen once, and the ten largest hold around 0.2%. Sequences were obtained from CD8+ T cells from PBMCs. These receptor sequences come from a human donor with Susac syndrome.

The gene calls are TRBV25-1 and TRBJ2-7, with 11 bases fitting TRBD1. The CDR3 has 15 amino acids. The V and J ends lost 2 bases and 2 bases, in that order; junction bases with no gene match: 2. Germline values: CDR1 MGHDK, CDR2 SYGVNS. CDR3 region: CASSEGQGAPYEQYF. The CDR3, as DNA: TGTGCCAGCAGTGAAGGACAGGGGGCCCCCTACGAGCAGTACTTC.

The chain combines TRBV20-1 with TRBJ2-7; 9 positions match TRBD2. Germline V lookup: CDR1 DFQATT, CDR2 SNEGSKA (reference sequence). The CDR3 runs 15 residues. V lost 6 bases to trimming and J lost 0 bases; unmatched junction nucleotides: 9. DNA for the CDR3: TGCAGTGCCCCGAAAGGCGGGGGGGCCTCCTACGAGCAGTACTTC. Protein: CSAPKGGGASYEQYF.

This chain joins TRBV24-1 and TRBJ2-5, with a tentative D call TRBD1 (6 bases). Looked up from germline, CDR1 is KGHDR and CDR2 is SFDVKD. Trimming left V 5 bases short and J 1 base short, with 13 bases between. This CDR3 has 15 residues. CDR3: CATSGTPGAQETQYF. The CDR3 bases are TGTGCCACCAGTGGTACGCCAGGGGCCCAAGAGACCCAGTACTTC.

The J gene is TRBJ2-7, the V gene TRBV3-1, with 13 bases lining up with TRBD2. Germline V gene sequence: CDR1 LGHDT, CDR2 YNNKEL (reference sequence). V gave up 5 bases and J gave up 2 bases; unmatched junction bases: 6. CDR3 length: 16 amino acids. CDR3 residues: CASSSRTSGGPYEQYF. Here the CDR3 DNA reads TGTGCCAGCAGCTCGCGGACTAGCGGGGGCCCCTACGAGCAGTACTTC.

The rearrangement links TRBV20-1 to TRBJ2-1, with 9 bases matching TRBD1. The trim removed 6 bases at V and 9 bases at J, leaving 12 bases unmatched. CDR3 size: 14 residues. Germline CDR1 reads DFQATT; CDR2 reads SNEGSKA (reference sequence). The chain's CDR3 is CSAPGQGIPSEQFF. The CDR3 DNA is TGCAGTGCCCCGGGACAGGGCATACCGAGTGAGCAGTTCTTC.

The chain links TRBV12-3 or TRBV12-4 to TRBJ2-7; D gene uncertain. Trimming took off 5 bases at V and 2 bases at J, with 7 bases between the two ends. This CDR3 contains 12 residues. CDR3 in amino acids: CASSIHPYEQYF. The CDR3 region has the DNA TGTGCCAGCAGTATCCACCCCTACGAGCAGTACTTC.

The V and J genes are TRBV5-1 and TRBJ2-3, with D unclear. The CDR3 contains 15 residues. V lost 0 bases and J 0 bases, leaving 8 bases between the germline ends. Germline values: CDR1 SGHRS, CDR2 YFSETQ. The CDR3 sequence: CASSLEVGSTDTQYF. The CDR3 DNA reads as TGCGCCAGCAGCTTGGAGGTCGGGAGCACAGATACGCAGTATTTT.

CDR3 in amino acids: CASSVDGIGKNIQYF. CDR3 DNA: TGTGCCAGCAGCGTAGACGGGATCGGCAAAAACATTCAGTACTTC. The chain is built from TRBV9 and TRBJ2-4; TRBD2 might be the D (5 bases). With 0 bases removed from V and 3 bases from J, the gap between germline ends came to 10 bases. The CDR3 is made up of 15 amino acids. The germline V gene encodes CDR1 SGDLS and CDR2 YYNGEE.

The J gene is TRBJ2-3, the V gene TRBV11-1; D is perhaps TRBD2 (5 bases). Germline assignment: CDR1 SGHAT and CDR2 FQDESV (reference sequence). This CDR3 is built from 14 residues. Trimming pared 5 bases from V and 3 bases from J, leaving 12 bases between. The DNA of the CDR3 is TGTGCCAGCAGCACACTGACGGGGACAGATACGCAGTATTTT. Translated: CASSTLTGTDTQYF.

The rearrangement joins TRBV3-1 to TRBJ1-1, with a tentative D call TRBD1 (5 bases). CDR1 LGHDT and CDR2 YNNKEL come from the germline V gene (reference sequence). V was pared by 3 bases and J by 1 base, with 9 bases between. This CDR3 comprises 14 residues. CDR3 DNA: TGTGCCAGCAGCCACTCAACAGGGAACACTGAAGCTTTCTTT. This translates into CASSHSTGNTEAFF.

This rearrangement joins TRBV14 to TRBJ2-1; D is unresolved. With 1 base removed from V and 10 bases from J, the gap between germline ends came to 8 bases. This CDR3 has 12 residues. Germline-derived CDR1 and CDR2 are SGHDN and FVKESK. This CDR3 is CASSQVGLEQFF. CDR3 DNA sequence: TGTGCCAGCAGCCAAGTAGGGCTAGAGCAGTTCTTC.

This rearrangement joins TRBV21-1 to TRBJ1-1; the DNA was not compared with TRBD1, the D call given in the table. TRBV21-1 is a known pseudogene. The CDR3 runs 15 residues. In nucleotides, the CDR3 is TGTGCCAGCAGCAAAAGGGGAGAGTTGAACACTGAAGCTTTCTTT. Residues: CASSKRGELNTEAFF.

A note on this clonotype: An end of the junction differs from the germline gene, which may be a read error. V is TRBV7-9 and J is TRBJ2-3, with no clear D. Germline V gene data show CDR1 as SEHNR and CDR2 as FQNEAQ (reference sequence). The CDR3 has 12 residues. In DNA form, the CDR3 reads TGTGCCAGCAGCTTAGGGTCTATCGAGACCCGTTTT. Protein sequence: CASSLGSIETRF.

The genes are TRBV2 and TRBJ2-3; 7 nucleotides align to TRBD1. After removal of 7 bases from V and 0 bases from J, the junction contained 16 bases not matched to a gene. The germline gives CDR1 SNHLY, CDR2 FYNNEI. The CDR3 runs 18 residues. The CDR3 is CASKGIETGVGSTDTQYF. In DNA, the CDR3 is TGTGCCAGCAAAGGAATCGAAACAGGGGTCGGTAGCACAGATACGCAGTATTTT.

This clonotype has just a few counts. The chain links TRBV12-3 or TRBV12-4 to TRBJ2-3; weak D call: TRBD1 (5 bases). The CDR3 length is 13 residues. V was trimmed by 4 bases and J by 1 base, leaving 6 bases between them. As DNA, the CDR3 is TGTGCCAGCAGTTCGACAGGCACAGATACGCAGTATTTT. Translation: CASSSTGTDTQYF.

This rearrangement joins TRBV12-3 or TRBV12-4 to TRBJ2-1; TRBD1 or TRBD2 may be the D gene (5 bases each). The germline V and J ends were trimmed by 4 bases and 5 bases, with 12 bases remaining between them. The CDR3 extends over 14 amino acids. The CDR3 nucleotides are TGTGCCAGCAGTTCGTGGGACCAGCACAATGAGCAGTTCTTC. Residues: CASSSWDQHNEQFF.

The V gene is TRBV19, the J gene TRBJ1-1; D call uncertain. Germline V gives CDR1 LNHDA, CDR2 SQIVND (reference sequence). V lost 7 bases and J lost 4, with 13 bases in between. The CDR3 runs 13 residues. The CDR3 loop reads CASTVYGGTEAFF. The CDR3 nucleotides are TGTGCCAGTACCGTATATGGAGGCACTGAAGCTTTCTTT. Supplemented by reference TRBV19 and TRBJ1-1, the full variable domain reads DGGITQSPKYLFRKEGQNVTLSCEQNLNHDAMYWYRQDPGQGLRLIYYSQIVNDFQKGDIAEGYSVSREKKESFPLTVTSAQKNPTAFYLCASTVYGGTEAFFGQGTRLTVV.

The V and J genes are TRBV28 and TRBJ2-5; D not certain. Germline values: CDR1 MDHEN, CDR2 SYDVKM. The CDR3 contains 13 residues. V lost 4 bases and J lost 2, with 8 bases in between. As DNA, the CDR3 is TGTGCCAGCAGTTACCCACCTCAAGAGACCCAGTACTTC. Translating it yields CASSYPPQETQYF.

The chain employs TRBV9 and TRBJ1-2; D gene ambiguous. V gave up 0 bases and J gave up 4 bases, with 16 bases separating them. Germline V gene sequence: CDR1 SGDLS, CDR2 YYNGEE. The CDR3 has 16 amino acids. The CDR3 nucleotides read TGTGCCAGCAGCGTAGCTTTGGCGAGAGGGAGCTATGGCTACACCTTC. This codes for CASSVALARGSYGYTF.

V gene TRBV6-5 combines with J gene TRBJ1-5; D may be TRBD1 (5 bases). The V gene's germline CDR1 is MNHEY and CDR2 SVGAGI. Between the trimmed V and J ends, which lost 4 bases and 5 bases, there was a span of 12 bases. This CDR3 has 14 amino acids. CDR3 coding DNA: TGTGCCAGCAGTTCTTTAACAGGACATCAGCCCCAGCATTTT. Its protein product is CASSSLTGHQPQHF.

This chain connects TRBV29-1 to TRBJ2-7; 9 bases are a match to TRBD1. This CDR3 is built from 13 residues. The V segment lost 7 bases and the J segment 2 bases; nucleotides outside the gene matches: 6. Looked up from germline, CDR1 is SQVTM and CDR2 is ANQGSEA. This chain's CDR3 is CSDPGQGAYEQYF. As DNA, the CDR3 is TGCAGCGATCCGGGACAGGGCGCCTACGAGCAGTACTTC.

The V and J genes are TRBV7-8 and TRBJ1-2; D not certain. CDR3 length equals 13 residues. The V gene lost 6 bases and the J gene lost 8 bases, with 16 bases spanning the gap. Germline CDR1 SGHVS, CDR2 FQNEAQ. The DNA for the CDR3 is TGTGCCAGCAGTCTTGACGGATCGGGAGGCTACACCTTC. It specifies CASSLDGSGGYTF. Supplemented by reference TRBV7-8 and TRBJ1-2, the full variable domain reads GAGVSQSPRYKVAKRGQDVALRCDPISGHVSLFWYQQALGQGPEFLTYFQNEAQLDKSGLPSDRFFAERPEGSVSTLKIQRTQQEDSAVYLCASSLDGSGGYTFGSGTRLTVV.

This clonotype occurred once. The chain joins TRBV3-1 to TRBJ2-5; no clear D. Germline CDR1 LGHDT, CDR2 YNNKEL (reference sequence). V was cut by 4 bases and J by 1 base, with 10 bases left in between. The CDR3 totals 14 residues. In nucleotides, the CDR3 is TGTGCCAGCAGCCTCGACTCGACCCAAGAGACCCAGTACTTC. This codes for CASSLDSTQETQYF.

This chain links TRBV3-1 with TRBJ1-6; TRBD1 might be the D (5 bases). CDR1 is LGHDT, CDR2 YNNKEL, per germline (reference sequence). V lost 1 base and J 9 bases, leaving 10 bases between the germline ends. The CDR3 extends over 14 amino acids. The CDR3 is CASSQAQGGSPLHF. CDR3 bases: TGTGCCAGCAGCCAAGCCCAGGGAGGTTCACCCCTCCACTTT.